The 3 T cell receptor beta chains presented below share a single source sample, sequenced in a study of T-cell memory formation after mild COVID-19. TCRdb reanalysed the 5' RACE reads using MiXCR and keeps one entry per CDR3 protein. The repertoire holds 130,000 to 150,000 distinct CDR3 sequences, with about 6% as singletons. Sequenced sample: PBMCs or a T cell subset sorted from them (not recorded which). These receptor sequences come from an adult woman who had mild COVID-19 (a few samples of this study predate the infection). Cell type and time point are not known.

This sequence joins TRBV2 and TRBJ2-2; weak D call: TRBD2 (5 bases). V was pared by 8 bases and J by 5 bases, with 15 bases between. In germline, CDR1 is SNHLY, CDR2 FYNNEI. The CDR3 runs 14 residues. CDR3 coding DNA: TGTGCCAGCCTCGAAGCGGCATCAACCGGGGAGCTGTTTTTT. Translated, it gives CASLEAASTGELFF.

This clonotype was counted at least ten times. The chain is built from TRBV12-3 or TRBV12-4 and TRBJ2-3; 10 bases are shared with TRBD2. The CDR3 sequence is 15 residues long. J gave up 4 bases and V 6 bases, and 7 bases lay outside the gene matches. CDR3 amino acids: CASRASGSHPDTQYF. In DNA, the CDR3 is TGTGCCAGCAGAGCTAGCGGGAGTCACCCAGATACGCAGTATTTT.

V and J are TRBV12-3 or TRBV12-4 and TRBJ2-3; 9 bases match TRBD2. CDR3 size: 16 residues. V was clipped by 3 bases and J by 2 bases; unmatched bases: 6. The CDR3 bases are TGTGCCAGCAGTTTCCGCGGGGGGGGATCCACAGATACGCAGTATTTT. Protein: CASSFRGGGSTDTQYF.